The clone carrying this T cell receptor (beta chain) was counted only a few times. Amplified TCR beta CDR3 regions came from RNA transcripts. The primer set for the first-round RT-PCR of the TCR CDR3 was HTBI. MiXCR, applied by TCRdb to the multiplex PCR reads, yields one record per CDR3 protein. Of a few hundred thousand distinct CDR3 sequences listed, around an eighth are singletons. The V gene end was trimmed by 5 bases and the J gene end by 5 bases; junction bases not matched to a gene: 11. The CDR3 has 18 residues. The germline V gene has CDR1 SGHAT and CDR2 FQNNGV. The data were taken from a study of T cells in Graves' hyperthyroidism and ophthalmopathy. Patients aged 18 to 65 had newly diagnosed hyperthyroidism lasting under 2 months. A patient was excluded if there was uncontrolled infection, other autoimmune disease, pregnancy or lactation.

Source material: blood. This rearrangement joins TRBV11-2 to TRBJ2-5; 16 nucleotides line up with TRBD2. The clonotype was recovered from a woman aged 18-29 years with Graves' hyperthyroidism. The chain's CDR3 is CASSVNRGGLAGGETQYF. The CDR3 nucleotides read TGTGCCAGCAGCGTTAATAGGGGGGGACTAGCGGGAGGGGAGACCCAGTACTTC.